The T cell receptor beta chain described here comes from a study of blood T cells in healthy people across ages. Looking at the study overall: Template switching captured about one barcoded beta molecule per two T cells.

A J-beta primer mix and a sample-barcoded 5' primer were used in a second PCR of roughly 6 to 11 cycles. One entry per CDR3 protein results from TCRdb running MiXCR on the 5' RACE reads. Seen here are roughly 700,000 distinct CDR3 sequences, 20% to 30% observed once, and the top ten hold 8% to 10%. V was cut by 2 bases and J by 11 bases, with 16 bases left in between. CDR3 size: 13 residues. The germline gives CDR1 SGHTA, CDR2 FQGNSA. A further study also used this sample, focusing on T cells of mothers and their children.

The V and J genes are TRBV7-2 and TRBJ2-7, with a possible D match to TRBD1 (5 bases). The origin of this receptor is a boy aged 5-17 years in good health. Sequencing was done on a sample of blood. In DNA form, the CDR3 reads TGTGCCAGCAGCTTACTAACTGGGGCCCCCAAGTACTTC. Encoded protein: CASSLLTGAPKYF.